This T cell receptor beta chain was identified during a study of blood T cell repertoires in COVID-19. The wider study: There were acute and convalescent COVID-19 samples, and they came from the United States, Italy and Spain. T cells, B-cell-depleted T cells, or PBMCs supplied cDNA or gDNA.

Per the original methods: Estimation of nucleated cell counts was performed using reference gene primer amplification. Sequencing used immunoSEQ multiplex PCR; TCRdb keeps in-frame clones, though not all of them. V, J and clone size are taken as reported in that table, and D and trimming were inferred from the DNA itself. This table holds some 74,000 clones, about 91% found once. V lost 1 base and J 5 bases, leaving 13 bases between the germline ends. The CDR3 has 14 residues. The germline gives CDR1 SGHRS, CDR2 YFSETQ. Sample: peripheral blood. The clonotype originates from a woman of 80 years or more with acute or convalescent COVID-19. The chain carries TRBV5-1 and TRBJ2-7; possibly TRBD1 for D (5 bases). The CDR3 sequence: CASSLSRVPDEQYF. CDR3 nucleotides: TGCGCCAGCAGCTTGAGCAGGGTCCCCGACGAGCAGTACTTC. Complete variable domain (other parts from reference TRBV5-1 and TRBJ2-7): KAGVTQTPRYLIKTRGQQVTLSCSPISGHRSVSWYQQTPGQGLQFLFEYFSETQRNKGNFPGRFSGRQFSNSRSEMNVSTLELGDSALYLCASSLSRVPDEQYFGPGTRLTVT.